These 30 T cell receptor beta chains share one sample of origin, sequenced in a study of response to subunit inactivated influenza vaccine. From the RT-PCR reads, TCRdb called clonotypes with MiXCR, one entry per CDR3 protein. Here the sample spans more than 700,000 distinct CDR3 sequences, 21% being singletons. The sample consisted of PBMCs from blood, taken roughly 5 days after vaccination. The receptors shown here come from a man in his fifties or sixties who received an inactivated influenza vaccine.

The genes are TRBV27 and TRBJ2-6; 12 positions agree with TRBD1. This CDR3 spans 20 amino acids. Germline V gene data show CDR1 as MNHEY and CDR2 as SMNVEV (reference sequence). V lost 1 base and J lost 5; bases outside the gene matches: 12. This CDR3 is CASSLYPPGQGASRANVLTF. In DNA form, the CDR3 reads TGTGCCAGCAGTTTATACCCACCGGGACAGGGGGCGTCCCGGGCCAACGTCCTGACTTTC.

This clonotype was observed a few times. V and J are TRBV5-1 and TRBJ2-7; 12 nucleotides align to TRBD1. Germline V lookup: CDR1 SGHRS, CDR2 YFSETQ. The CDR3 spans 15 residues. V trimming: 3 bases; J trimming: 4 bases; junction bases outside the gene matches: 5. For the CDR3, the DNA is TGCGCCAGCAGCTGGACGGGACAGGGGGCTTACGAGCAGTACTTC. Translated, it gives CASSWTGQGAYEQYF.

This clonotype has more than one count but fewer than ten. The chain uses TRBV29-1 and TRBJ1-5; no clear D gene. This CDR3 has 12 amino acids. The V end lost 4 bases, the J end lost 4 bases, and 8 bases lay between the germline ends. The V gene's germline CDR1 is SQVTM and CDR2 ANQGSEA. The CDR3 sequence is CSVAGWNQPQHF. CDR3 DNA sequence: TGCAGCGTTGCGGGATGGAATCAGCCCCAGCATTTT.

There are a few counts of this clonotype. The chain is built from TRBV5-5 and TRBJ1-2; 8 positions agree with TRBD1. After removal of 1 base from V and 7 bases from J, the junction contained 9 bases not matched to a gene. The CDR3 covers 15 residues. The V gene's germline CDR1 is SGHKS and CDR2 YYEKEE (reference sequence). The CDR3 nucleotides read TGTGCCAGCAGCTTGCCGAGCAGGGGGCGAGGTGGCTACACCTTC. As protein: CASSLPSRGRGGYTF.

This clonotype was recorded a few times. J is TRBJ2-3 and V is TRBV2; tentative D call: TRBD2 (5 bases). The V gene's germline CDR1 is SNHLY and CDR2 FYNNEI. V lost 5 bases and J lost 11, with 23 bases in between. The CDR3 runs 15 residues. The CDR3, as DNA: TGTGCCAGCAGTCTCGGGGTAACGCACAGTATGGGGCAGTATTTT. Amino acids: CASSLGVTHSMGQYF. Filled out from reference TRBV2 and TRBJ2-3, the complete variable domain reads EPEVTQTPSHQVTQMGQEVILRCVPISNHLYFYWYRQILGQKVEFLVSFYNNEISEKSEIFDDQFSVERPDGSNFTLKIRSTKLEDSAMYFCASSLGVTHSMGQYFGPGTRLTVL.

The chain employs TRBV20-1 and TRBJ2-7; tentative D call: TRBD2 (5 bases). V was cut by 7 bases and J by 0 bases, with 10 bases left in between. The CDR3 is 12 residues long. Germline CDR1 and CDR2: DFQATT and SNEGSKA (reference sequence). The CDR3 DNA is TGCAGTGGGCGGGCGAGCTCCTACGAGCAGTACTTC. Its translation: CSGRASSYEQYF.

This clonotype was seen a handful of times. DNA for the CDR3: TGCAGTGCTAGGGGGGTGGGGTTTAATTCACCCCTCCACTTT. Amino acid sequence: CSARGVGFNSPLHF. The J gene is TRBJ1-6, the V gene TRBV20-1; tentative D call: TRBD1 (5 bases). V shed 3 bases and J shed 6 bases, with 12 bases lying between them. The CDR3 sequence is 14 residues long. Germline CDR1 reads DFQATT; CDR2 reads SNEGSKA (reference sequence).

The chain joins TRBV20-1 to TRBJ2-7; the match to TRBD2 covers 9 bases. Trimming took 0 bases from V and 4 from J; bases not matched to a gene: 7. This CDR3 region has 15 residues. Germline-derived CDR1 and CDR2 are DFQATT and SNEGSKA (reference sequence). The CDR3 coding sequence is TGCAGTGCTAGAGATCTGGCTAGCGGGGTTTACGAGCAGTACTTC. It translates to CSARDLASGVYEQYF.

The CDR3 protein is CASSQESLLAGVNEQFF. The CDR3 nucleotides read TGTGCCAGCAGCCAAGAGTCCCTACTAGCGGGAGTAAATGAGCAGTTCTTC. The chain is built from TRBV14 and TRBJ2-1, with 11 bases matching TRBD2. The CDR3 has 17 amino acids. Germline trimming cut 0 bases from V and 7 bases from J; bases unmatched to any gene: 8. The germline gives CDR1 SGHDN, CDR2 FVKESK. Based on the CDR3 plus reference TRBV14 and TRBJ2-1, the full variable domain is EAGVTQFPSHSVIEKGQTVTLRCDPISGHDNLYWYRRVMGKEIKFLLHFVKESKQDESGMPNNRFLAERTGGTYSTLKVQPAELEDSGVYFCASSQESLLAGVNEQFFGPGTRLTVL.

Worth noting for this clonotype: At one boundary the junction diverges from the germline segment, which might be a read error. The V call is TRBV20-1, the J call TRBJ1-3; 9 bases fit TRBD1. The germline V gene has CDR1 DFQATT and CDR2 SNEGSKA (reference sequence). CDR3 size: 16 residues. The CDR3 spells CCARMRFEQGANTIYF. The DNA for the CDR3 is TGCTGTGCTAGAATGAGGTTTGAACAGGGGGCAAACACCATATATTTT.

Only a few counts were recorded for this clonotype. The J gene is TRBJ2-7, the V gene TRBV7-9; a weak D match, TRBD1 (6 bases). Germline V gene sequence: CDR1 SEHNR, CDR2 FQNEAQ (reference sequence). The CDR3 is 13 amino acids. V was trimmed by 10 bases and J by 0 bases, leaving 13 bases between them. The CDR3: CATSTGSSYEQYF. CDR3 nucleotides: TGTGCCACCTCGACAGGCTCCTCCTACGAGCAGTACTTC. The full variable domain, rest sourced from reference TRBV7-9 and TRBJ2-7, is DTGVSQNPRHKITKRGQNVTFRCDPISEHNRLYWYRQTLGQGPEFLTYFQNEAQLEKSRLLSDRFSAERPKGSFSTLEIQRTEQGDSAMYLCATSTGSSYEQYFGPGTRLTVT.

Only a few counts were recorded for this clonotype. The CDR3 protein is CASSGNRGNYGYTF. The CDR3, as DNA: TGCGCCAGCAGTGGAAACAGGGGAAACTATGGCTACACCTTC. The chain employs TRBV10-2 and TRBJ1-2, with 7 nucleotides matching TRBD1. Germline-derived CDR1 and CDR2 are WSHSY and SAAADI. CDR3 length: 14 residues. Unmatched junction bases numbered 4, after V lost 4 bases and J lost 2 bases.

The chain employs TRBV4-1 and TRBJ1-5, with D uncertain. The germline V and J ends were trimmed by 1 base and 6 bases, with 4 bases remaining between them. This CDR3 is built from 12 residues. Germline V gives CDR1 MGHRA, CDR2 YSYEKL. The CDR3 coding sequence is TGCGCCAGCAGCCAAGCGGGTCAGCCCCAGCATTTT. It translates to CASSQAGQPQHF.

The V call is TRBV10-3, the J call TRBJ2-5, with 9 bases matching TRBD2. V gave up 6 bases and J gave up 3 bases; unmatched junction bases: 8. Looked up from germline, CDR1 is ENHRY and CDR2 is SYGVKD. The CDR3 extends over 15 amino acids. CDR3 residues: CAISAGTSREETQYF. In DNA form, the CDR3 reads TGTGCCATCAGCGCCGGGACTAGCAGGGAAGAGACCCAGTACTTC.

This clonotype was seen a handful of times. V usage is TRBV4-3 and J usage is TRBJ2-7; D ambiguous. Germline V gene sequence: CDR1 LGHNA, CDR2 YSLEER. V was trimmed by 1 base and J by 4 bases, leaving 8 bases between them. The CDR3 totals 13 residues. For the CDR3, the DNA is TGCGCCAGCAGCCAAGTGTTATTTTACGAGCAGTACTTC. Its protein product is CASSQVLFYEQYF.

Comment on this clonotype: Germline and junction disagree at one end, which may indicate a read error. The chain is built from TRBV7-8 and TRBJ2-3; D might be TRBD1 (6 bases). The germline V gene has CDR1 SGHVS and CDR2 FQNEAQ. This CDR3 contains 14 residues. The CDR3 here is CSSSWTATTDTQYF. The CDR3 bases are TGTTCCAGCAGTTGGACAGCCACTACAGATACGCAGTATTTT.

A few counts support this clonotype. V and J are TRBV20-1 and TRBJ1-1; D uncertain. V was trimmed by 4 bases and J by 3 bases, leaving 12 bases between them. The germline gives CDR1 DFQATT, CDR2 SNEGSKA (reference sequence). The CDR3 loop spans 13 amino acids. CDR3 bases: TGCAGTGCTAACCGGGGATATGACACTGAAGCTTTCTTT. Its translation: CSANRGYDTEAFF.

This clonotype was detected only a few times. The chain recombines TRBV20-1 with TRBJ2-7; D is perhaps TRBD1 or TRBD2 (5 bases each). The V end lost 6 bases, the J end lost 6 bases, and 18 bases lay between the germline ends. CDR1 DFQATT and CDR2 SNEGSKA come from the germline V gene (reference sequence). The CDR3 consists of 13 residues. The CDR3, as DNA: TGCAGTGCCCCAGGGATAGGACTGGGCGAGCAGTACTTC. Translating it yields CSAPGIGLGEQYF.

The gene calls are TRBV7-2 and TRBJ2-3; TRBD2 aligns across 13 bases. The CDR3 is made up of 17 amino acids. CDR1 is SGHTA, CDR2 FQGNSA, per germline. V shed 2 bases and J 5 bases; nucleotides not matched to a gene: 7. The CDR3 DNA reads TGTGCCAGCAGCTTATCTACTAGCGGGGGGGGTAGAGATACGCAGTATTTT. The encoded protein is CASSLSTSGGGRDTQYF.

In this sample, this clonotype turned up many times. The chain carries TRBV20-1 and TRBJ1-6; TRBD1 is a possible D gene (5 bases). The germline V and J ends were trimmed by 6 bases and 12 bases, with 15 bases remaining between them. Germline-derived CDR1 and CDR2 are DFQATT and SNEGSKA (reference sequence). The CDR3 has 12 amino acids. CDR3 residues: CSAYSGSGPLHF. The CDR3 bases are TGCAGTGCATATTCAGGGTCGGGACCCCTCCACTTT.

The chain employs TRBV2 and TRBJ1-2; D remains ambiguous. Trimming removed 1 base at V and 8 bases at J, with 8 bases between. CDR1 is SNHLY, CDR2 FYNNEI, per germline. CDR3 length: 12 amino acids. The chain's CDR3 is CASSEGGFGYTF. CDR3 DNA sequence: TGTGCCAGCAGTGAAGGAGGGTTCGGCTACACCTTC.

A few counts support this clonotype. The V and J genes are TRBV18 and TRBJ2-3; D is undetermined. V lost 6 bases and J 3 bases, leaving 19 bases between the germline ends. The CDR3 has 16 amino acids. Germline lookup yields CDR1 KGHSH and CDR2 LQKENI. CDR3 loop: CASSPLRALATDTQYF. The CDR3 nucleotides are TGTGCCAGCTCGCCCTTGAGAGCGTTGGCGACAGATACGCAGTATTTT.

The rearrangement joins TRBV5-4 to TRBJ2-1, with TRBD2 matching over 7 bases. CDR3 length: 17 amino acids. Looked up from germline, CDR1 is SGHNT and CDR2 is YYREEE (reference sequence). V was clipped by 0 bases and J by 0 bases; unmatched bases: 6. CDR3 residues: CASSLEARGSSYNEQFF. For the CDR3, the DNA is TGTGCCAGCAGCTTGGAGGCGCGGGGGAGCTCCTACAATGAGCAGTTCTTC.

This clonotype came up a few times. This chain joins TRBV6-5 and TRBJ1-1, with 8 positions matching TRBD1. The CDR3 is made up of 12 amino acids. V lost 4 bases and J lost 6; bases outside the gene matches: 1. Germline CDR1 is MNHEY and CDR2 is SVGAGI. In DNA, the CDR3 is TGTGCCAGCAGTTGGACAGGGTCTGAAGCTTTCTTT. This encodes CASSWTGSEAFF.

This clonotype was seen a few times. V usage is TRBV5-1 and J usage is TRBJ2-1, with D unresolved. Germline CDR1 reads SGHRS; CDR2 reads YFSETQ. The V end lost 0 bases, the J end lost 9 bases, and 13 bases lay between the germline ends. The CDR3 is 14 amino acids. The CDR3 nucleotides are TGCGCCAGCAGCTTGGATGGCCAACAACGTGAGCAGTTCTTC. It encodes CASSLDGQQREQFF.

The chain employs TRBV20-1 and TRBJ1-2, with D uncertain. Germline CDR1 is DFQATT and CDR2 is SNEGSKA (reference sequence). The V gene lost 6 bases and the J gene lost 2 bases, with 13 bases spanning the gap. The CDR3 extends over 13 amino acids. CDR3 residues: CSANLGRNYGYTF. The CDR3 nucleotides are TGCAGTGCCAACTTGGGCAGAAACTATGGCTACACCTTC.

This clonotype was seen at least ten times. The rearrangement joins TRBV12-3 or TRBV12-4 to TRBJ2-1; TRBD2 matches 13 bases. This CDR3 has 15 amino acids. Losses at the gene ends were 6 bases for V and 10 bases for J; bases not matched to a gene: 9. The CDR3 DNA follows: TGTGCCAGCAGCCTGACTAGCGGGGGGCGGTGGGAGCAGTTCTTC. Translating it yields CASSLTSGGRWEQFF.

The table lists this clonotype with a few counts. The rearrangement links TRBV6-5 to TRBJ2-7; D is perhaps TRBD1 (6 bases). This CDR3 comprises 10 residues. Germline V gives CDR1 MNHEY, CDR2 SVGAGI. Trimming left V 9 bases short and J 12 bases short, with 15 bases between. The CDR3 region has the DNA TGTGCCAGGTCCTGGGGCAGGGGGTACTTC. Residues: CARSWGRGYF.

This clonotype was counted a few times. CDR3 nucleotides: TGTGCCAGCAGTTTAATGGCAGGCCCCAAGACCGGGGAGCTGTTTTTT. Its translation is CASSLMAGPKTGELFF. The genes are TRBV28 and TRBJ2-2; D is ambiguous. Germline values: CDR1 MDHEN, CDR2 SYDVKM. V was pared by 2 bases and J by 5 bases, with 15 bases between. This CDR3 contains 16 residues. Looking up the rest from reference TRBV28 and TRBJ2-2 gives the full variable domain: DVKVTQSSRYLVKRTGEKVFLECVQDMDHENMFWYRQDPGLGLRLIYFSYDVKMKEKGDIPEGYSVSREKKERFSLILESASTNQTSMYLCASSLMAGPKTGELFFGEGSRLTVL.

This clonotype occurred a few times. The chain employs TRBV7-2 and TRBJ2-1; D perhaps matches TRBD2 (6 bases). V lost 1 base and J 4 bases, leaving 14 bases between the germline ends. CDR1 and CDR2 (germline): SGHTA, FQGNSA. This CDR3 spans 16 amino acids. The CDR3 sequence is CASSLGQSSAYNEQFF. The CDR3 bases are TGTGCCAGCAGCTTAGGACAGTCTAGCGCTTACAATGAGCAGTTCTTC.